Following are 9 T cell receptor beta chains from one sample sequenced in a study of T cell responses to AZD1222 COVID-19 vaccine. Profiling relied on immunoSEQ multiplex PCR, and the TCRdb table lists in-frame clones only, not all of them. Of more than 110,000 clones in the sample, over 80% were seen once. The input for sequencing was peripheral blood, taken 28 days after the second AZD1222 dose. These receptors originate from an adult who received the AZD1222 COVID-19 vaccine.

The chain combines TRBV28 with TRBJ1-3; D remains unclear. The CDR3 length is 16 residues. V was shortened by 0 bases and J by 0 bases, with 9 bases between the two germline ends. CDR1 is MDHEN, CDR2 SYDVKM, per germline. In nucleotides, the CDR3 is TGTGCCAGCAGTTTATGGCCGGGGAACTCTGGAAACACCATATATTTT. Translated, it gives CASSLWPGNSGNTIYF. Supplemented by reference TRBV28 and TRBJ1-3, the full variable domain reads DVKVTQSSRYLVKRTGEKVFLECVQDMDHENMFWYRQDPGLGLRLIYFSYDVKMKEKGDIPEGYSVSREKKERFSLILESASTNQTSMYLCASSLWPGNSGNTIYFGEGSWLTVV.

There are a few counts of this clone. This sequence joins TRBV6-5 and TRBJ2-7, with 8 bases identical to TRBD2. CDR3 length: 16 amino acids. The germline gives CDR1 MNHEY, CDR2 SVGAGI. V lost 0 bases to trimming and J lost 3 bases; unmatched junction nucleotides: 7. CDR3 sequence: CASSYSGVAGYYEQYF. CDR3 DNA sequence: TGTGCCAGCAGTTACTCCGGAGTAGCGGGGTACTACGAGCAGTACTTC.

The chain employs TRBV5-1 and TRBJ2-1, with 7 bases identical to TRBD2. V gave up 4 bases and J gave up 6 bases; unmatched junction bases: 7. CDR1 SGHRS and CDR2 YFSETQ come from the germline V gene. CDR3 size: 14 residues. CDR3 in DNA: TGCGCCAGCAGCCCGGGGGGACCAAGCAATGAGCAGTTCTTC. Translated, it gives CASSPGGPSNEQFF.

The rearrangement joins TRBV28 to TRBJ1-4, with 10 bases that match TRBD1. The CDR3 contains 15 residues. Germline values: CDR1 MDHEN, CDR2 SYDVKM. After removal of 5 bases from V and 8 bases from J, the junction contained 8 bases not matched to a gene. The CDR3 region has the DNA TGTGCCAGCAGTACGCGACAGGGGGCTGGGGAAAAACTGTTTTTT. Its translation: CASSTRQGAGEKLFF.

The table lists this clone with a count of one. The rearrangement links TRBV7-9 to TRBJ1-1; 12 nucleotides line up with TRBD1. After removal of 4 bases from V and 1 base from J, the junction contained 4 bases not matched to a gene. The CDR3 length is 16 residues. Germline CDR1 is SEHNR and CDR2 is FQNEAQ (reference sequence). In DNA form, the CDR3 reads TGTGCCAGCAGCTCCCCGGGACAGGGGGCGAACACTGAAGCTTTCTTT. This translates into CASSSPGQGANTEAFF.

The CDR3 loop reads CASRRGDYSYEQYF. CDR3 nucleotide sequence: TGCGCCAGCAGGAGGGGTGACTATTCCTACGAGCAGTACTTC. This rearrangement joins TRBV5-1 to TRBJ2-7, with D perhaps being TRBD1 or TRBD2 (5 bases each). From germline, CDR1 is SGHRS and CDR2 YFSETQ. CDR3 length: 14 residues. V lost 5 bases, J lost 1 base, and 13 bases lay in between.

The chain joins TRBV10-3 to TRBJ2-1, with D maybe TRBD1 (7 bases). V was trimmed by 5 bases and J by 6 bases, leaving 20 bases between them. From germline, CDR1 is ENHRY and CDR2 SYGVKD. The CDR3 runs to 16 residues. The CDR3 coding sequence is TGTGCCATCAGTCCTGGGGGGACAGTCGTCGTCAATGAGCAGTTCTTC. It specifies CAISPGGTVVVNEQFF.

The chain has TRBV19 and TRBJ1-1; 7 nucleotides line up with TRBD1. This CDR3 comprises 14 residues. Germline V gene data show CDR1 as LNHDA and CDR2 as SQIVND (reference sequence). Trimming removed 9 bases from V and 1 base from J; junction bases left unmatched: 8. The CDR3 is CASTQGSPNTEAFF. CDR3 nucleotides: TGTGCCAGCACACAGGGGAGTCCGAACACTGAAGCTTTCTTT.

V and J are TRBV6-5 and TRBJ1-2; 7 bases are a match to TRBD1. This CDR3 spans 14 amino acids. Germline V CDR1 and CDR2: MNHEY, SVGAGI. The V and J ends lost 6 bases and 7 bases, in that order; junction bases with no gene match: 11. This chain's CDR3 is CASRTQRTGSGYTF. As DNA, the CDR3 is TGTGCCAGCAGGACCCAGCGGACAGGATCTGGCTACACCTTC.